Below, one T cell receptor (beta chain) is given with its context. Germline V lookup: CDR1 SGHTA, CDR2 FQGNSA. Trimming cost V 2 bases and J 0 bases, with 4 bases left between them. CDR3 length: 14 amino acids. These data come from a study of blood T cell repertoires in COVID-19. Followed longitudinally, the Seattle patients had been enrolled during active infection. Clones were read by immunoSEQ multiplex PCR, and TCRdb kept only the in-frame ones, dropping some. The sample yields about 30,000 clones, 81% seen once. The chain links TRBV7-2 to TRBJ1-4; D gene ambiguous. The source is a man between 65 and 79 years old with COVID-19, enrolled during active disease. Sequenced sample: peripheral blood. CDR3 protein: CASSLSATNEKLFF. CDR3 sequence (DNA): TGTGCCAGCAGCTTATCCGCAACTAATGAAAAACTGTTTTTT.